Detailed here is one T cell receptor (beta chain). Its specificity is unknown. The sample originates from a study of cytomegalovirus exposure and HLA in healthy donors. Points from the study as a whole: Indistinguishability led to the exclusion of some V segments, TRBV6-2 and TRBV6-3 included. Trimming of TCR beta V- and J-genes showed a link, identified in a later analysis, to a missense DCLRE1C variant. Roughly uniform sequencing depth across donors was assumed, possibly incorrectly.

The PCR was carried out with 60 Vbeta primers and 13 Jbeta primers. Libraries were prepared by immunoSEQ multiplex PCR; TCRdb keeps only in-frame clonotypes and omits some of them. This table has tens of thousands of clones, 90% appearing once. Germline loops: CDR1 GTSNPN, CDR2 SVGIG (reference sequence). V trimming: 2 bases; J trimming: 3 bases; junction bases outside the gene matches: 12. The CDR3 is 16 residues long. The clonotype comes from a young man in good health and CMV-seronegative. Sequenced material: PBMCs. The chain recombines TRBV30 with TRBJ2-7; 8 bases line up with TRBD2. CDR3 sequence: CAWSPKPGLGGYEQYF. The CDR3 DNA is TGTGCCTGGAGTCCAAAGCCGGGACTAGGGGGCTACGAGCAGTACTTC.